The 4 T cell receptor beta chains reported below all come from one sample, sequenced in a study of blood T cell repertoires in COVID-19. Produced via immunoSEQ multiplex PCR; TCRdb's table is partial and in-frame only. Of 200,000 to 250,000 clones listed, 87% were seen once; the top ten hold approximately 12%. Sample: peripheral blood. The source is a woman aged 18-29 years who had recovered from COVID-19.

The rearrangement joins TRBV4-3 to TRBJ2-2; maybe TRBD2 (6 bases). Germline CDR1 LGHNA, CDR2 YSLEER. V dropped 2 bases and J dropped 4 bases, with 14 bases sitting between them. This CDR3 is built from 16 residues. CDR3 amino acids: CASSQMGISGTGELFF. The CDR3 coding sequence is TGCGCCAGCAGCCAAATGGGTATTAGCGGCACCGGGGAGCTGTTTTTT.

CDR3 nucleotides: TGTGCCAGCAGTTTCGCAGGGGGCTACAATGAGCAGTTCTTC. As protein: CASSFAGGYNEQFF. The V call is TRBV27, the J call TRBJ2-1; 7 bases map to TRBD1. This CDR3 spans 14 amino acids. V gave up 3 bases and J gave up 3 bases; unmatched junction bases: 2. CDR1 and CDR2 (germline): MNHEY, SMNVEV (reference sequence).

In DNA, the CDR3 is TGCGCCAGCAGCTGGACTAGCGGGAATCCCACCGGGGAGCTGTTTTTT. Amino acids: CASSWTSGNPTGELFF. This rearrangement joins TRBV5-1 to TRBJ2-2; 12 bases are shared with TRBD2. With V trimmed by 3 bases and J by 4 bases, 4 bases remained unmatched. This CDR3 region has 16 residues. CDR1 and CDR2 from the germline V gene are SGHRS and YFSETQ.

The chain employs TRBV2 and TRBJ1-1; 10 bases agree with TRBD1. The CDR3 is 16 amino acids. V shed 4 bases and J 0 bases; nucleotides not matched to a gene: 5. Germline assignment: CDR1 SNHLY and CDR2 FYNNEI. The CDR3: CASSGDRGRMNTEAFF. The CDR3 bases are TGTGCCAGCAGTGGCGACAGGGGGCGGATGAACACTGAAGCTTTCTTT. Combining the CDR3 with reference TRBV2 and TRBJ1-1 gives the whole variable domain EPEVTQTPSHQVTQMGQEVILRCVPISNHLYFYWYRQILGQKVEFLVSFYNNEISEKSEIFDDQFSVERPDGSNFTLKIRSTKLEDSAMYFCASSGDRGRMNTEAFFGQGTRLTVV.